This T cell receptor (beta chain) was identified in a study of OX40 agonist ivuxolimab in advanced cancers. Whole-study context: The treatment was a fully human IgG2 OX40 agonist, ivuxolimab.

General study results and limits: Researchers did not determine the expanded peripheral T cells' antigen specificity. Also present in some nonresponders was a low level of normalized T-cell clonal expansion.

Autoimmune disease history or systemic immunosuppression was exclusionary. Concerning this clone itself: No antigen is known for it.

V was clipped by 8 bases and J by 2 bases; unmatched bases: 9. Germline CDR1 and CDR2: MGHRA and YSYEKL. The CDR3 has 15 amino acids. Profiled with immunoSEQ multiplex PCR; TCRdb holds only in-frame clones, not every one. The sample contains about 77,000 clones, over 85% of which appear only once. V usage is TRBV4-1 and J usage is TRBJ2-7, with 10 bases that match TRBD2. Sequenced material: CD4+ or CD8+ T cells sorted from blood, taken in a trial of the OX40 agonist ivuxolimab. The TCR comes from an adult with an advanced solid tumor such as melanoma, head and neck, liver or kidney cancer. The chain's CDR3 is CASRGSGRAPYEQYF. CDR3 nucleotides: TGCGCCAGCCGGGGAAGCGGGAGGGCACCCTACGAGCAGTACTTC.